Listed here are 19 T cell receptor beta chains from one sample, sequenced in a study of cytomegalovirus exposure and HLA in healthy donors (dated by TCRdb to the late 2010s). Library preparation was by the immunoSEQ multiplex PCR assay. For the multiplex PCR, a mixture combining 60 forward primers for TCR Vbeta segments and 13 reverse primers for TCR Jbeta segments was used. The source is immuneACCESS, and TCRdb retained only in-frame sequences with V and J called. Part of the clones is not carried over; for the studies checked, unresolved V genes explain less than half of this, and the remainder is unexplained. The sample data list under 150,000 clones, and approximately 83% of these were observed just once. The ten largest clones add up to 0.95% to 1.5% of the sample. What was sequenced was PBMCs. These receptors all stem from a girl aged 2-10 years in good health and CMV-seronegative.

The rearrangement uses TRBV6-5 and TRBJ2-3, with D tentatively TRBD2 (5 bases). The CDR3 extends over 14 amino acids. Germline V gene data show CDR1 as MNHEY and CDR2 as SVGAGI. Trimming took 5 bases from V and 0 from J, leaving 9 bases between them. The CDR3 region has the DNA TGTGCCAGCAGTCCCCCGGGGAGCACAGATACGCAGTATTTT. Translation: CASSPPGSTDTQYF.

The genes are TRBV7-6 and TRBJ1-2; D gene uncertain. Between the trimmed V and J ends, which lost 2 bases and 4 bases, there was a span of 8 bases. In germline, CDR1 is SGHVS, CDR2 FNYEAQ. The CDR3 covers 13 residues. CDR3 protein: CASSLQAGYGYTF. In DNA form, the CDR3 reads TGTGCCAGCAGCTTACAGGCGGGCTATGGCTACACCTTC. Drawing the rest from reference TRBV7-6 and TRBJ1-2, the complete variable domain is GAGVSQSPRYKVTKRGQDVALRCDPISGHVSLYWYRQALGQGPEFLTYFNYEAQQDKSGLPNDRFSAERPEGSISTLTIQRTEQRDSAMYRCASSLQAGYGYTFGSGTRLTVV.

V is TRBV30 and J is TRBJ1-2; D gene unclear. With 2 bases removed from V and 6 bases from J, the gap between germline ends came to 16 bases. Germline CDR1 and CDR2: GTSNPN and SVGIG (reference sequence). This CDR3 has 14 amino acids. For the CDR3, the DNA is TGTGCCTGGAGTACTGGAGGGTTTTTTGATGGCTACACCTTC. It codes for CAWSTGGFFDGYTF.

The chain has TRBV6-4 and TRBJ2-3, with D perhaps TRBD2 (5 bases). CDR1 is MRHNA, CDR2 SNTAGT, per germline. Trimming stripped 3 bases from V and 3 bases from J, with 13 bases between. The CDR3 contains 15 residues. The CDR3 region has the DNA TGTGCCAGCAGTGAATTTGGGCGGGCGACAGATACGCAGTATTTT. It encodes CASSEFGRATDTQYF.

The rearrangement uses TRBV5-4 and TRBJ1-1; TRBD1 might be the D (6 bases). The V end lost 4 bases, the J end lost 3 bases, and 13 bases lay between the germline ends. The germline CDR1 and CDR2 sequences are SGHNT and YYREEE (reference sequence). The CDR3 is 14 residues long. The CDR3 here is CASSQTGWDTEAFF. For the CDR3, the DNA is TGTGCCAGCAGCCAAACAGGGTGGGACACTGAAGCTTTCTTT.

The CDR3 DNA reads TGTGCCAGTAGTTTCGGACAGGGATACACTGAAGCTTTCTTT. Translated: CASSFGQGYTEAFF. The genes are TRBV19 and TRBJ1-1; 8 positions match TRBD1. V dropped 5 bases and J dropped 3; count of bases not matched to a gene: 5. Germline V gives CDR1 LNHDA, CDR2 SQIVND (reference sequence). This CDR3 region has 14 residues.

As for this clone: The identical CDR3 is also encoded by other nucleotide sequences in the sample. Here the CDR3 reads CASSPDRVNTEAFF. As DNA, the CDR3 is TGTGCCAGCTCACCGGACAGGGTGAACACTGAAGCTTTCTTT. This rearrangement joins TRBV18 to TRBJ1-1; 8 bases are shared with TRBD1. CDR1 and CDR2 (germline): KGHSH, LQKENI. Unmatched junction bases numbered 0, after V lost 3 bases and J lost 0 bases. The CDR3 sequence is 14 residues long.

The CDR3: CSAKRGGLNEQFF. CDR3 nucleotides: TGCAGCGCAAAGCGGGGGGGCTTAAATGAGCAGTTCTTC. The rearrangement uses TRBV29-1 and TRBJ2-1; 10 bases agree with TRBD2. V was pared by 7 bases and J by 7 bases, with 7 bases of the junction left unmatched. CDR3 length equals 13 residues. Germline V gene lookup returns CDR1 SQVTM and CDR2 ANQGSEA.

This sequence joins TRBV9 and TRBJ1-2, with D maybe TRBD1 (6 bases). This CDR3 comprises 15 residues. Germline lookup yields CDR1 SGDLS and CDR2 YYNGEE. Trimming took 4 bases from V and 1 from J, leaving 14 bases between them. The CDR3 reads CASSPPTGFNYGYTF. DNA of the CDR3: TGTGCCAGCAGCCCACCCACAGGGTTTAACTATGGCTACACCTTC.

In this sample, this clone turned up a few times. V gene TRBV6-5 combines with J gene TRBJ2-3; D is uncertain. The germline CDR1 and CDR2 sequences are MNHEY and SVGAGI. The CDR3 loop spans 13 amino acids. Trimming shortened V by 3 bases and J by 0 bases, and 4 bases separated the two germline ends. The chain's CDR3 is CASSYTSTDTQYF. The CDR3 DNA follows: TGTGCCAGCAGTTATACTAGCACAGATACGCAGTATTTT.

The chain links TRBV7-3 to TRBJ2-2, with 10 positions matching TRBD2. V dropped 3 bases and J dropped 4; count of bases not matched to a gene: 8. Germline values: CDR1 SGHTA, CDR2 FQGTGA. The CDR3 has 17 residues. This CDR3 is CASSFVLAGTRTGELFF. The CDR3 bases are TGTGCCAGCAGCTTCGTACTAGCGGGGACCCGCACCGGGGAGCTGTTTTTT.

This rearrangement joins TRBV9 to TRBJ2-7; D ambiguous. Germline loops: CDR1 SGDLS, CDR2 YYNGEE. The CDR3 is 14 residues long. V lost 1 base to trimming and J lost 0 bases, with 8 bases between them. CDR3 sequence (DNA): TGTGCCAGCAGCGTATCACAGTACTCCTACGAGCAGTACTTC. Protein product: CASSVSQYSYEQYF. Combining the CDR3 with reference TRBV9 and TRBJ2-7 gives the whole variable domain DSGVTQTPKHLITATGQRVTLRCSPRSGDLSVYWYQQSLDQGLQFLIQYYNGEERAKGNILERFSAQQFPDLHSELNLSSLELGDSALYFCASSVSQYSYEQYFGPGTRLTVT.

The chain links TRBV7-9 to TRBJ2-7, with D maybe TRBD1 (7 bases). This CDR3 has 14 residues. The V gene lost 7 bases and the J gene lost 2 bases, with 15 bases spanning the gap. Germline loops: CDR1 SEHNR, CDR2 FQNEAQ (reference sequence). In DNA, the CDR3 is TGTGCCAGCACCAAAACAGGGGAGGCCTACGAGCAGTACTTC. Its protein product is CASTKTGEAYEQYF.

In nucleotides, the CDR3 is TGTGCCAGCAGCCCTAGATCAGTTCCGGATGGCTACACCTTC. Protein: CASSPRSVPDGYTF. The chain recombines TRBV7-2 with TRBJ1-2, with D uncertain. Trimming pared 5 bases from V and 6 bases from J, leaving 16 bases between. Per the germline V gene, CDR1 is SGHTA and CDR2 is FQGNSA. The CDR3 runs to 14 residues.

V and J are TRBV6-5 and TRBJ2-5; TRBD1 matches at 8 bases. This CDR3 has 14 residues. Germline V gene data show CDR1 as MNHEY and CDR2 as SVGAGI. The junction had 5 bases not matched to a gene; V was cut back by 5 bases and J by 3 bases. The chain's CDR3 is CASSAAGGEETQYF. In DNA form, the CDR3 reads TGTGCCAGCAGTGCGGCAGGGGGCGAAGAGACCCAGTACTTC.

The CDR3 is CASSPTKNIQYF. The DNA for the CDR3 is TGTGCCAGCAGCCCGACAAAAAACATTCAGTACTTC. The rearrangement uses TRBV7-9 and TRBJ2-4, with D hard to call. The CDR3 runs 12 residues. With 5 bases removed from V and 4 bases from J, the gap between germline ends came to 6 bases. CDR1 SEHNR and CDR2 FQNEAQ come from the germline V gene (reference sequence).

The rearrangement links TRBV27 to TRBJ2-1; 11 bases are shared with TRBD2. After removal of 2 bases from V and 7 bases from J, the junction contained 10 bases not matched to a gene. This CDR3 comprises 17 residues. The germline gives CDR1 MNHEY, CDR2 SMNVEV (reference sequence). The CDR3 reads CASSLGVAGGPINEQFF. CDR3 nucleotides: TGTGCCAGCAGTTTAGGGGTAGCGGGGGGGCCGATTAATGAGCAGTTCTTC.

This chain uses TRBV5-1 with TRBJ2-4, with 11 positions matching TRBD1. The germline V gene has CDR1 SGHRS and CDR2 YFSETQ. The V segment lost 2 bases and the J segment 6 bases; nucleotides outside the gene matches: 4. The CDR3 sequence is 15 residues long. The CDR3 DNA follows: TGCGCCAGCAGCTTTGGAGGGACAGGGGGAAACATTCAGTACTTC. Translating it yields CASSFGGTGGNIQYF.

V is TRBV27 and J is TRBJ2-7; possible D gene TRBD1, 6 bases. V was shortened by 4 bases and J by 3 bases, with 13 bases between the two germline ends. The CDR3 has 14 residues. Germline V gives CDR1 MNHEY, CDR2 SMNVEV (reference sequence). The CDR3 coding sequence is TGTGCCAGCAGTTCTACAGGGATTGGCTACGAGCAGTACTTC. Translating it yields CASSSTGIGYEQYF.